These 26 T cell receptor beta chains were sequenced from one sample in a study of cytotoxic CD8 clonotypes in ibrutinib-treated CLL. The data were produced by immunoSEQ multiplex PCR, yet TCRdb's version contains in-frame clones alone and is incomplete. The sample lists about 140,000 clones; approximately 75% were seen once. The source material was PBMCs, sampled after 12 months of ibrutinib treatment. Receptor source: a human donor with chronic lymphocytic leukemia.

V usage is TRBV18 and J usage is TRBJ2-3; 7 positions match TRBD2. V shed 6 bases, J shed 1 base, and the junction held 7 bases outside the gene matches. CDR1 and CDR2 from the germline V gene are KGHSH and LQKENI. The CDR3 extends over 15 amino acids. CDR3 in amino acids: CASSGRGDGTDTQYF. The CDR3 region has the DNA TGTGCCAGCTCGGGCCGGGGGGACGGCACAGATACGCAGTATTTT.

The chain has TRBV7-2 and TRBJ2-1; no clear D gene. Trimming removed 0 bases at V and 14 bases at J, with 14 bases between. This CDR3 comprises 13 residues. Germline CDR1 reads SGHTA; CDR2 reads FQGNSA. As DNA, the CDR3 is TGTGCCAGCAGCTTAGCCCGGGCCACCTTTGAGTTCTTC. Translated: CASSLARATFEFF.

The V gene is TRBV30, the J gene TRBJ1-3; D is unresolved. Trimming cost V 4 bases and J 0 bases, with 19 bases left between them. The CDR3 covers 17 residues. Germline V gives CDR1 GTSNPN, CDR2 SVGIG (reference sequence). CDR3 loop: CAWTGSESFVSGNTIYF. CDR3 nucleotides: TGTGCCTGGACTGGCTCGGAGAGTTTTGTCTCTGGAAACACCATATATTTT.

The chain has TRBV7-2 and TRBJ2-7, with 10 bases identical to TRBD1. The germline V gene encodes CDR1 SGHTA and CDR2 FQGNSA. This CDR3 has 14 amino acids. Trimming removed 5 bases from V and 3 bases from J; junction bases left unmatched: 4. The CDR3 spells CASSDRDRGYEQYF. The CDR3 DNA reads as TGTGCCAGCAGCGACCGGGACAGGGGCTACGAGCAGTACTTC.

The chain recombines TRBV11-2 with TRBJ1-2; D remains ambiguous. Germline-derived CDR1 and CDR2 are SGHAT and FQNNGV. Deletions cut 5 bases from V and 1 base from J, with 17 bases between. The CDR3 is 16 amino acids. The chain's CDR3 is CASSPRGGRDNYGYTF. CDR3 bases: TGTGCCAGCAGCCCGCGAGGAGGGAGGGATAACTATGGCTACACCTTC.

This chain uses TRBV19 with TRBJ2-7; the D gene is possibly TRBD1 (6 bases). Germline CDR1 LNHDA, CDR2 SQIVND (reference sequence). The CDR3 is 14 residues long. V shed 3 bases and J shed 5 bases, with 14 bases lying between them. In DNA, the CDR3 is TGTGCCAGTAGTATTAACAGGGAAATCCACGAGCAGTACTTC. Protein sequence: CASSINREIHEQYF.

V is TRBV2 and J is TRBJ2-7, with D maybe TRBD2 (7 bases). The V and J ends lost 7 bases and 2 bases respectively, with 12 bases between them. This CDR3 has 13 amino acids. Germline V gives CDR1 SNHLY, CDR2 FYNNEI. The CDR3, as DNA: TGTGCCAGCAACCCGGGGGGCACCTACGAGCAGTACTTC. Protein product: CASNPGGTYEQYF.

This rearrangement joins TRBV7-9 to TRBJ2-1; 14 bases are a match to TRBD2. Germline V lookup: CDR1 SEHNR, CDR2 FQNEAQ (reference sequence). V trimming: 4 bases; J trimming: 1 base; junction bases outside the gene matches: 9. The CDR3 spans 19 residues. The CDR3 nucleotides read TGTGCCAGCAGCTCTGGCGGACTAGCGGGAGGCGCGTCCTACAATGAGCAGTTCTTC. Translating gives CASSSGGLAGGASYNEQFF.

The V gene is TRBV5-1, the J gene TRBJ2-5; D may match TRBD1 or TRBD2 (5 bases each). The CDR3 extends over 15 amino acids. Germline CDR1 reads SGHRS; CDR2 reads YFSETQ. Trimming cost V 0 bases and J 7 bases, with 16 bases left between them. The DNA for the CDR3 is TGCGCCAGCAGCTTGGATCGGGGATCGAGGGGGACCCAGTACTTC. Protein sequence: CASSLDRGSRGTQYF.

The CDR3 protein is CASSTPRGGEKLFF. CDR3 in DNA: TGTGCCAGCAGCACCCCCAGGGGGGGCGAAAAACTGTTTTTT. The rearrangement uses TRBV6-5 and TRBJ1-4; 7 bases match TRBD1. CDR1 is MNHEY, CDR2 SVGAGI, per germline. The CDR3 has 14 amino acids. Trimming at V came to 6 bases and at J to 8 bases, leaving 9 bases not matched to a gene.

The chain couples TRBV6-1 to TRBJ1-5; D is ambiguous. Germline-derived CDR1 and CDR2 are MNHNS and SASEGT. V was pared by 3 bases and J by 7 bases, with 16 bases between. There are 15 residues in the CDR3. The CDR3 spells CASSDGEVRLQPQHF. CDR3 coding DNA: TGTGCCAGCAGTGACGGGGAGGTCAGGCTCCAGCCCCAGCATTTT.

This chain links TRBV11-2 with TRBJ1-1, with 8 bases fitting TRBD1. V lost 5 bases to trimming and J lost 8 bases; unmatched junction nucleotides: 10. Germline V gene lookup returns CDR1 SGHAT and CDR2 FQNNGV. The CDR3 sequence is 14 residues long. CDR3 DNA: TGTGCCAGCAGCCCCAGACAGGGGATCCCAGAAGCTTTCTTT. As protein: CASSPRQGIPEAFF.

This clone was observed a single time. An end of the junction does not agree with germline; a read error may underlie this. The CDR3 here is CASSPQGLGLDF. CDR3 coding DNA: TGTGCCAGCAGTCCGCAGGGGTTGGGATTGGATTTT. The chain uses TRBV28 and TRBJ1-4, with D tentatively TRBD1 (6 bases). Per the germline V gene, CDR1 is MDHEN and CDR2 is SYDVKM. There are 12 residues in the CDR3. The complete variable domain, with remaining parts taken from reference TRBV28 and TRBJ1-4, reads DVKVTQSSRYLVKRTGEKVFLECVQDMDHENMFWYRQDPGLGLRLIYFSYDVKMKEKGDIPEGYSVSREKKERFSLILESASTNQTSMYLCASSPQGLGLDFGSGTQLSVL.

This chain uses TRBV7-6 with TRBJ2-6; D uncertain. CDR3 length equals 15 residues. V dropped 4 bases and J dropped 0 bases, with 7 bases sitting between them. From germline, CDR1 is SGHVS and CDR2 FNYEAQ. The CDR3 spells CASSSLFSGANVLTF. CDR3 coding DNA: TGTGCCAGCAGCTCTCTATTCTCTGGGGCCAACGTCCTGACTTTC.

The chain combines TRBV6-5 with TRBJ2-1, with 8 nucleotides matching TRBD2. V was clipped by 3 bases and J by 2 bases; unmatched bases: 6. CDR3 length equals 16 residues. CDR1 is MNHEY, CDR2 SVGAGI, per germline. CDR3: CASSYQAGGTYNEQFF. CDR3 sequence (DNA): TGTGCCAGCAGTTATCAGGCGGGGGGCACCTACAATGAGCAGTTCTTC.

The gene calls are TRBV29-1 and TRBJ1-2; D gene unclear. V was shortened by 2 bases and J by 6 bases, with 10 bases between the two germline ends. Germline loops: CDR1 SQVTM, CDR2 ANQGSEA. This CDR3 has 12 residues. CDR3 sequence reads: CSVEHSTHGYTF. Written as DNA, the CDR3 is TGCAGCGTTGAACATTCGACCCATGGCTACACCTTC.

J is TRBJ1-1 and V is TRBV28, with D hard to call. Deletions cut 5 bases from V and 0 bases from J, with 1 base between. Germline CDR1 and CDR2: MDHEN and SYDVKM. This CDR3 is built from 11 residues. The CDR3 loop is CASSMNTEAFF. In nucleotides, the CDR3 is TGTGCCAGCAGTATGAACACTGAAGCTTTCTTT.

The chain combines TRBV2 with TRBJ2-7; 8 bases agree with TRBD1. CDR3 length equals 12 residues. V shed 6 bases, J shed 2 bases, and the junction held 0 bases outside the gene matches. Germline V gives CDR1 SNHLY, CDR2 FYNNEI. In DNA form, the CDR3 reads TGTGCCAGCAGGACAGGGGCCTACGAGCAGTACTTC. Residues: CASRTGAYEQYF.

The chain joins TRBV20-1 to TRBJ2-5; D remains unclear. Trimming left V 8 bases short and J 4 bases short, with 11 bases between. CDR3 length: 11 residues. The germline V gene encodes CDR1 DFQATT and CDR2 SNEGSKA (reference sequence). The CDR3 nucleotides are TGCAGTCCCCGAGGTGGAGAGACCCAGTACTTC. Its translation: CSPRGGETQYF.

This sequence joins TRBV18 and TRBJ2-3, with no clear D. V was clipped by 0 bases and J by 6 bases, with 7 bases between them. The V gene's germline CDR1 is KGHSH and CDR2 LQKENI. The CDR3 consists of 13 residues. The CDR3 here is CASSPPTSDTQYF. The DNA of the CDR3 is TGTGCCAGCTCACCACCGACTTCGGATACGCAGTATTTT.

This sequence joins TRBV7-8 and TRBJ2-7, with 11 bases fitting TRBD2. The CDR3 has 18 residues. Unmatched junction bases numbered 14, after V lost 5 bases and J lost 2 bases. Germline V gene lookup returns CDR1 SGHVS and CDR2 FQNEAQ. The chain's CDR3 is CASSPKSPISGRAYEQYF. The CDR3 nucleotides are TGTGCCAGCAGCCCCAAAAGCCCCATTAGCGGGAGGGCCTACGAGCAGTACTTC.

V and J are TRBV18 and TRBJ2-2; D gene ambiguous. Germline V CDR1 and CDR2: KGHSH, LQKENI. The CDR3 covers 15 residues. V dropped 6 bases and J dropped 0 bases, with 11 bases sitting between them. CDR3: CASSPRETNTGELFF. The CDR3 DNA reads TGTGCCAGCTCCCCCAGAGAAACGAACACCGGGGAGCTGTTTTTT.

J is TRBJ2-3 and V is TRBV9; no firm D call. V was cut by 4 bases and J by 1 base, with 4 bases left in between. This CDR3 has 12 residues. Germline V lookup: CDR1 SGDLS, CDR2 YYNGEE. In DNA form, the CDR3 reads TGTGCCAGCAGCCCCGGCACAGATACGCAGTATTTT. Protein sequence: CASSPGTDTQYF. Full variable domain (missing parts from reference TRBV9 and TRBJ2-3): DSGVTQTPKHLITATGQRVTLRCSPRSGDLSVYWYQQSLDQGLQFLIQYYNGEERAKGNILERFSAQQFPDLHSELNLSSLELGDSALYFCASSPGTDTQYFGPGTRLTVL.

J is TRBJ2-5 and V is TRBV4-1, with 7 bases lining up with TRBD2. The DNA end favors TRBJ2-7, so the J call may be wrong. The CDR3 is 16 amino acids. Germline CDR1 is MGHRA and CDR2 is YSYEKL. CDR3 protein: CASSPLLGSGSYEQYF. CDR3 DNA: TGCGCCAGCAGCCCACTTTTGGGTAGCGGGTCTTACGAGCAGTACTTC.

This clone showed up just once. This chain connects TRBV5-1 to TRBJ1-5, with D maybe TRBD1 (5 bases). Trimming left V 1 base short and J 5 bases short, with 10 bases between. CDR1 is SGHRS, CDR2 YFSETQ, per germline. CDR3 length equals 14 residues. CDR3 coding DNA: TGCGCCAGCAGCTTGATGGGGGTCGATCAGCCCCAGCATTTT. This gives the protein CASSLMGVDQPQHF.

The DNA of the CDR3 is TGTGCCAGCAGGATCGGGACAGGGACCTACGAGCAGTACTTC. Its protein is CASRIGTGTYEQYF. The gene calls are TRBV6-6 and TRBJ2-7, with 9 bases identical to TRBD1. The CDR3 spans 14 residues. V shed 6 bases and J 2 bases; nucleotides not matched to a gene: 5. Germline CDR1 reads MNHNY; CDR2 reads SVGAGI (reference sequence).